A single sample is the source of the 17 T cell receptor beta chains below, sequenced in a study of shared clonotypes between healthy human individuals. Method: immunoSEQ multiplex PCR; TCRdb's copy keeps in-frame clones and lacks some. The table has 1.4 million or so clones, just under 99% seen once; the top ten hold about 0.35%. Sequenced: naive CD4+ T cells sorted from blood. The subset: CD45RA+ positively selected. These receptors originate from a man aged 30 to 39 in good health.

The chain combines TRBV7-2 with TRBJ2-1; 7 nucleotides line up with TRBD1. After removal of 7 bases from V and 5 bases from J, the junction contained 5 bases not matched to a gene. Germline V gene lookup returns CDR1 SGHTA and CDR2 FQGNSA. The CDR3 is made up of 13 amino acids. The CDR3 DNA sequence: TGTGCCAGCAAGGGGGCGGGTAACAATGAGCAGTTCTTC. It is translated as CASKGAGNNEQFF.

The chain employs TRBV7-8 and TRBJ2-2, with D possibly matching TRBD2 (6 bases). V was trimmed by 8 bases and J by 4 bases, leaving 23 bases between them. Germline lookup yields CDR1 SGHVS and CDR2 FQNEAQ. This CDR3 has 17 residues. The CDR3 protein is CASWGSEVGGSTGELFF. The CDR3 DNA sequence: TGTGCCAGCTGGGGGTCTGAAGTGGGAGGTAGCACCGGGGAGCTGTTTTTT.

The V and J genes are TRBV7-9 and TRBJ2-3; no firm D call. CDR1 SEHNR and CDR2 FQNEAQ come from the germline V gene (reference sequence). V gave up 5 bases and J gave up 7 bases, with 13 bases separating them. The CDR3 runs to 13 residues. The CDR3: CASSRAGVHTQYF. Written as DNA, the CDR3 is TGTGCCAGCAGCCGCGCTGGTGTCCATACGCAGTATTTT.

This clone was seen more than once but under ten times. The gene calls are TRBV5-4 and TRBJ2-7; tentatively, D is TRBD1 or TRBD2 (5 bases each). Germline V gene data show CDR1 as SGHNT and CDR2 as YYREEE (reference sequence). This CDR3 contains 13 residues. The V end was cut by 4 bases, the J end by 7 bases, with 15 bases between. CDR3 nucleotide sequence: TGTGCCAGCAGCAAGGGACCCCACGGTGAGCAGTACTTC. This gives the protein CASSKGPHGEQYF.

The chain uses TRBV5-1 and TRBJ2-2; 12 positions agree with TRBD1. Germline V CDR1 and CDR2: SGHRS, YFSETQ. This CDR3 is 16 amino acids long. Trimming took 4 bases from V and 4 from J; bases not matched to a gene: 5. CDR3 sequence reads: CASSQGQGAPTGELFF. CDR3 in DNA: TGCGCCAGCAGCCAGGGACAGGGGGCGCCCACCGGGGAGCTGTTTTTT.

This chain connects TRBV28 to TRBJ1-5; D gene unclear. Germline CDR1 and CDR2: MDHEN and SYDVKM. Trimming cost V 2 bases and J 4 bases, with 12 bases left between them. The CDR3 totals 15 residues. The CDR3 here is CASSLMVVQNQPQHF. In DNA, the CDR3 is TGTGCCAGCAGTTTAATGGTTGTTCAAAATCAGCCCCAGCATTTT.

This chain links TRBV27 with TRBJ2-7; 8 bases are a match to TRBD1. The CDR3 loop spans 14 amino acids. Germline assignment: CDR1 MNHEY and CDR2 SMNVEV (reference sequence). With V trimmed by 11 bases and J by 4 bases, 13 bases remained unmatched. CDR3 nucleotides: TGTGCCTCAGCATTTCAGGGGGCCCCGTACGAGCAGTACTTC. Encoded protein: CASAFQGAPYEQYF.

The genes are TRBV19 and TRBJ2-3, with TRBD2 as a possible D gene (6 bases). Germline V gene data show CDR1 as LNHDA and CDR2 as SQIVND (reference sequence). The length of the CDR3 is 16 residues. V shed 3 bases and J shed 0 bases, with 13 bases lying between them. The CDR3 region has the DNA TGTGCCAGTAGTATGGGGACTTCCCCTAGCACAGATACGCAGTATTTT. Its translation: CASSMGTSPSTDTQYF.

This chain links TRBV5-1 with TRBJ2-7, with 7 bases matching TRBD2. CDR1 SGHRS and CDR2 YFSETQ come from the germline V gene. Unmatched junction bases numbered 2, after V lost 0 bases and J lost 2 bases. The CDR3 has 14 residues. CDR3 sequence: CASSLGGTTYEQYF. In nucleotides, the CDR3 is TGCGCCAGCAGCTTGGGGGGGACTACCTACGAGCAGTACTTC. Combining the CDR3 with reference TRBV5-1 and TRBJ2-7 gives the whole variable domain KAGVTQTPRYLIKTRGQQVTLSCSPISGHRSVSWYQQTPGQGLQFLFEYFSETQRNKGNFPGRFSGRQFSNSRSEMNVSTLELGDSALYLCASSLGGTTYEQYFGPGTRLTVT.

Here the CDR3 DNA reads TGTGCCAGCAGCTTAGCGGCCGGGAGGGCTGCAACTCGGTCTGGAAACACCATATATTTT. Its protein is CASSLAAGRAATRSGNTIYF. This chain links TRBV7-6 with TRBJ1-3; no firm D call. V lost 0 bases and J 1 base, leaving 22 bases between the germline ends. Germline lookup yields CDR1 SGHVS and CDR2 FNYEAQ. CDR3 length: 20 residues.

CDR3 region: CASSVDWTGDEKLFF. CDR3 coding DNA: TGTGCCAGCAGCGTAGATTGGACAGGGGATGAAAAACTGTTTTTT. The chain recombines TRBV9 with TRBJ1-4; TRBD1 agrees at 9 bases. The J segment lost 6 bases and the V segment lost 0 bases, leaving 3 bases of the junction unmatched. This CDR3 spans 15 amino acids. The germline CDR1 and CDR2 sequences are SGDLS and YYNGEE.

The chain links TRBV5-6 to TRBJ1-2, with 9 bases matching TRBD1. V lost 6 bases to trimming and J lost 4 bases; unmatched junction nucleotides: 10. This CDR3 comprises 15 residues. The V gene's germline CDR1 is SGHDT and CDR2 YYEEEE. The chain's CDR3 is CASINGGQGPYGYTF. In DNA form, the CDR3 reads TGTGCCAGCATCAATGGGGGACAGGGTCCCTATGGCTACACCTTC.

The CDR3 DNA sequence: TGTGCCAGCTCAACGGCTAGCGGGCGGGAGACCCAGTACTTC. It translates to CASSTASGRETQYF. V and J are TRBV18 and TRBJ2-5; 8 bases map to TRBD2. Trimming took 5 bases from V and 5 from J; bases not matched to a gene: 7. Germline CDR1 and CDR2: KGHSH and LQKENI. There are 14 residues in the CDR3. Together with reference TRBV18 and TRBJ2-5, the CDR3 gives the full variable domain: NAGVMQNPRHLVRRRGQEARLRCSPMKGHSHVYWYRQLPEEGLKFMVYLQKENIIDESGMPKERFSAEFPKEGPSILRIQQVVRGDSAAYFCASSTASGRETQYFGPGTRLLVL.

The chain's CDR3 is CASSFQGRGANVLTF. The CDR3 nucleotides are TGCGCCAGCAGCTTCCAGGGGCGTGGGGCCAACGTCCTGACTTTC. V and J are TRBV5-1 and TRBJ2-6, with D perhaps TRBD1 (6 bases). The CDR3 sequence is 15 residues long. Germline-derived CDR1 and CDR2 are SGHRS and YFSETQ. V lost 2 bases, J lost 3 bases, and 9 bases lay in between.

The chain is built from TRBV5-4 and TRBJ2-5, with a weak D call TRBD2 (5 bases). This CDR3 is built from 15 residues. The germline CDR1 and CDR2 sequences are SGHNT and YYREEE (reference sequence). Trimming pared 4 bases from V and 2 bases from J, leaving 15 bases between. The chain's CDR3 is CASSPGPRGQETQYF. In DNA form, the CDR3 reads TGTGCCAGCAGCCCGGGTCCTCGAGGGCAAGAGACCCAGTACTTC.

The CDR3 is CASSQTSSGANVLTF. The CDR3 DNA reads as TGTGCCAGCAGCCAGACTAGTTCTGGGGCCAACGTCCTGACTTTC. This chain connects TRBV5-4 to TRBJ2-6; a possible D gene is TRBD2 (6 bases). Germline V gene lookup returns CDR1 SGHNT and CDR2 YYREEE (reference sequence). The CDR3 is 15 amino acids. V lost 4 bases, J lost 1 base, and 9 bases lay in between.

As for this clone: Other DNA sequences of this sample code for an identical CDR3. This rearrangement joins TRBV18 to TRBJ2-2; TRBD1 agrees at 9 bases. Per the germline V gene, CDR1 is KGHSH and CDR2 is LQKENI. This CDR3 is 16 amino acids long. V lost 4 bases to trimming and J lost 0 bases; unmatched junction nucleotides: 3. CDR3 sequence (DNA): TGTGCCAGCTCACGAGGGACAGGGTCGAACACCGGGGAGCTGTTTTTT. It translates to CASSRGTGSNTGELFF.